These 14 T cell receptor beta chains were all obtained from the same sample, sequenced in a study of blood T cell repertoires in COVID-19. Some clones are missing from TCRdb's copy, which holds only in-frame ones; the method was immunoSEQ multiplex PCR. This table holds some 78,000 clones, approximately 89% found once. Sequencing was performed on peripheral blood. These TCRs come from a man between 65 and 85 years old with active or convalescent COVID-19.

V usage is TRBV30 and J usage is TRBJ2-3; possible D gene TRBD1, 5 bases. The germline gives CDR1 GTSNPN, CDR2 SVGIG (reference sequence). With 3 bases removed from V and 0 bases from J, the gap between germline ends came to 10 bases. This CDR3 is built from 14 residues. CDR3: CAWSTGPSTDTQYF. For the CDR3, the DNA is TGTGCCTGGAGCACAGGACCCAGCACAGATACGCAGTATTTT.

The rearrangement uses TRBV3-1 (or the pseudogene TRBV3-2) and TRBJ1-1, with a possible D match to TRBD1 (5 bases). Germline V CDR1 and CDR2: LGHDT, YNNKEL (reference sequence). This CDR3 is 16 amino acids long. Deletions cut 4 bases from V and 0 bases from J, with 15 bases between. The CDR3: CASSPRTSLMNTEAFF. The CDR3 DNA is TGTGCCAGCAGCCCGCGGACATCCCTAATGAACACTGAAGCTTTCTTT.

The genes are TRBV19 and TRBJ1-6, with 10 bases lining up with TRBD1. Germline lookup yields CDR1 LNHDA and CDR2 SQIVND (reference sequence). The CDR3 contains 14 residues. Germline trimming cut 6 bases from V and 10 bases from J; bases unmatched to any gene: 6. The CDR3: CASSLGQGGSPLHF. The CDR3, as DNA: TGTGCCAGTAGCCTCGGACAGGGGGGATCACCCCTCCACTTT.

The chain carries TRBV3-1 (or the pseudogene TRBV3-2) and TRBJ1-6; 8 bases are a match to TRBD1. V shed 4 bases and J 10 bases; nucleotides not matched to a gene: 6. Germline V gives CDR1 LGHDT, CDR2 YNNKEL (reference sequence). This CDR3 comprises 14 residues. As DNA, the CDR3 is TGTGCCAGCAGCCCCGGACAGGGAGACTCACCCCTCCACTTT. Translated: CASSPGQGDSPLHF.

The rearrangement links TRBV19 to TRBJ1-6; 7 positions match TRBD1. The CDR3 spans 14 residues. The germline CDR1 and CDR2 sequences are LNHDA and SQIVND (reference sequence). Trimming at V came to 3 bases and at J to 10 bases, leaving 6 bases not matched to a gene. The CDR3 loop reads CASSITQGVSPLHF. The CDR3 DNA reads as TGTGCCAGTAGTATCACTCAGGGGGTATCACCCCTCCACTTT.

CDR3 region: CASSPTGNQPQHF. DNA for the CDR3: TGTGCCAGCTCACCCACGGGTAATCAGCCCCAGCATTTT. The rearrangement links TRBV18 to TRBJ1-5, with D uncertain. From germline, CDR1 is KGHSH and CDR2 LQKENI. Trimming shortened V by 3 bases and J by 4 bases, and 7 bases separated the two germline ends. There are 13 residues in the CDR3.

The rearrangement links TRBV28 to TRBJ2-1; perhaps TRBD2 as D (5 bases). The CDR3 extends over 11 amino acids. Germline V gene data show CDR1 as MDHEN and CDR2 as SYDVKM. V was shortened by 4 bases and J by 14 bases, with 12 bases between the two germline ends. The CDR3, as DNA: TGTGCCAGCAGTTCGACACTAGAGGAGTTCTTC. Translation gives CASSSTLEEFF.

The rearrangement uses TRBV4-2 and TRBJ2-3, with 12 bases aligning to TRBD2. The CDR3 has 19 residues. The trim removed 0 bases at V and 3 bases at J, leaving 10 bases unmatched. Germline V CDR1 and CDR2: LGHNA, YNFKEQ. CDR3 nucleotide sequence: TGTGCCAGCAGCCAAGATGTGACTAGCGGGGGAGGTCGGACAGATACGCAGTATTTT. It translates to CASSQDVTSGGGRTDTQYF.

J is TRBJ1-6 and V is TRBV7-3; unclear D gene. Germline CDR1 is SGHTA and CDR2 is FQGTGA. The CDR3 consists of 13 residues. Deletions cut 5 bases from V and 10 bases from J, with 12 bases between. The DNA for the CDR3 is TGTGCCAGCAGCCCAAGCCCCATGTCACCCCTCCACTTT. Protein: CASSPSPMSPLHF.

The CDR3 loop is CASRDRRAGRSSGNTIYF. The CDR3 DNA reads TGTGCCAGCAGGGACAGGAGGGCCGGCCGGAGCTCTGGAAACACCATATATTTT. This chain joins TRBV5-8 and TRBJ1-3; TRBD1 matches at 7 bases. CDR1 and CDR2 (germline): SGHTS, YDEGEE. With V trimmed by 5 bases and J by 0 bases, 14 bases remained unmatched. The CDR3 runs to 18 residues. Complete variable domain (other parts from reference TRBV5-8 and TRBJ1-3): EAGVTQSPTHLIKTRGQQATLRCSPISGHTSVYWYQQALGLGLQFLLWYDEGEERNRGNFPPRFSGRQFPNYSSELNVNALELEDSALYLCASRDRRAGRSSGNTIYFGEGSWLTVV.

V usage is TRBV25-1 and J usage is TRBJ1-2, with 8 nucleotides matching TRBD1. The CDR3 extends over 12 amino acids. The V and J ends lost 8 bases and 4 bases, in that order; junction bases with no gene match: 3. CDR1 MGHDK and CDR2 SYGVNS come from the germline V gene. CDR3 DNA sequence: TGTGCCAGCCGTGGACAGGGCTATGGCTACACCTTC. It specifies CASRGQGYGYTF.

J is TRBJ2-7 and V is TRBV11-2; D remains ambiguous. The CDR3 has 11 amino acids. CDR1 and CDR2 (germline): SGHAT, FQNNGV. Trimming pared 4 bases from V and 7 bases from J, leaving 8 bases between. The CDR3 region has the DNA TGTGCCAGCAGCTCCGTCCGGGAGCAGTACTTC. This sequence encodes CASSSVREQYF.

The chain combines TRBV30 with TRBJ2-7; 7 bases fit TRBD1. V lost 4 bases to trimming and J lost 0 bases; unmatched junction nucleotides: 12. Germline assignment: CDR1 GTSNPN and CDR2 SVGIG (reference sequence). The CDR3 is 16 residues long. Here the CDR3 reads CAWTFPWGQSSYEQYF. CDR3 sequence (DNA): TGTGCCTGGACCTTTCCTTGGGGACAGAGCTCCTACGAGCAGTACTTC. The complete variable domain, with remaining parts taken from reference TRBV30 and TRBJ2-7, reads SQTIHQWPATLVQPVGSPLSLECTVEGTSNPNLYWYRQAAGRGLQLLFYSVGIGQISSEVPQNLSASRPQDRQFILSSKKLLLSDSGFYLCAWTFPWGQSSYEQYFGPGTRLTVT.

The V call is TRBV5-3, the J call TRBJ2-7; 7 bases fit TRBD1. TRBV5-3 is classed as an ORF, of uncertain function. This CDR3 contains 19 residues. V trimming: 4 bases; J trimming: 1 base; junction bases outside the gene matches: 20. DNA for the CDR3: TGTGCCAGAAGCAGGGTTACTCAGGGGGAACCCCTAAGGTCCTACGAGCAGTACTTC. Translating it yields CARSRVTQGEPLRSYEQYF.